The subject of this entry is one T cell receptor (beta chain). Per germline, CDR1 MGHDK and CDR2 SYGVNS. The CDR3 has 14 residues. V was pared by 2 bases and J by 2 bases, with 2 bases of the junction left unmatched. The treatment here: randomized to nivolumab then ipilimumab (arm A) or the reverse (arm B). Assay: immunoSEQ multiplex PCR; the TCRdb copy retains only in-frame clones and omits some. The sample has tens of thousands of clones, roughly 30% seen once; the top ten hold around 7%. This sample is part of a study of sequential checkpoint blockade in melanoma. The overall study: Both treatment sequences were followed by maintenance nivolumab.

The sequence came from a human donor with melanoma. The V gene is TRBV25-1, the J gene TRBJ2-7; 8 bases fit TRBD2. This material consisted of tumor tissue (inferred from file names), taken from a patient given nivolumab and ipilimumab in sequence. As DNA, the CDR3 is TGTGCCAGCAGTGAACAGCGGGGGACCTACGAGCAGTACTTC. This codes for CASSEQRGTYEQYF.